A single sample gave rise to the 27 T cell receptor beta chains below, sequenced in a study of CD8+ T cells in alopecia areata. Extraction of RNA preceded its reverse transcription into cDNA, which served as the sequencing template. Clones were read by immunoSEQ multiplex PCR, and TCRdb kept only the in-frame ones, dropping some. The sample records 190,000 or so clones, roughly 61% being singletons. Treatment in this sample: oral pan-JAK inhibitor, 5-10 mg twice daily. The starting material was CD8+ T cells sorted from blood, obtained at week 24, from a patient treated with tofacitinib. The receptors derive from a human donor with alopecia areata.

As for this clone: This sample also contains other DNA sequences that code for the same CDR3. This chain joins TRBV20-1 and TRBJ2-7; no reliable D call. Germline-derived CDR1 and CDR2 are DFQATT and SNEGSKA (reference sequence). Trimming removed 0 bases from V and 4 bases from J, with 4 bases in between. The CDR3 has 11 residues. This CDR3 is CSAREGYEQYF. The CDR3 DNA sequence: TGCAGTGCTAGAGAGGGGTACGAGCAGTACTTC.

This rearrangement joins TRBV7-2 to TRBJ1-6, with D tentatively TRBD1 (6 bases). The V and J ends lost 5 bases and 7 bases respectively, with 15 bases between them. CDR3 length: 15 residues. The germline gives CDR1 SGHTA, CDR2 FQGNSA. DNA for the CDR3: TGTGCCAGCAGCGTTCAACGGGACAAAAATTCACCCCTCCACTTT. Protein product: CASSVQRDKNSPLHF.

The rearrangement joins TRBV5-1 to TRBJ1-2; D perhaps matches TRBD1 (6 bases). The germline V and J ends were trimmed by 4 bases and 4 bases, with 14 bases remaining between them. The CDR3 runs 14 residues. The germline CDR1 and CDR2 sequences are SGHRS and YFSETQ. In nucleotides, the CDR3 is TGCGCCAGCAGCGTCTCCAGGGGCGGCTATGGCTACACCTTC. This sequence encodes CASSVSRGGYGYTF.

This clone was counted between two and nine times. The V gene is TRBV29-1, the J gene TRBJ1-2; D unclear. Germline lookup yields CDR1 SQVTM and CDR2 ANQGSEA. This CDR3 spans 10 amino acids. Trimming pared 3 bases from V and 7 bases from J, leaving 6 bases between. CDR3 amino acids: CSVDPPGYTF. The CDR3, as DNA: TGCAGCGTTGACCCTCCTGGCTACACCTTC.

J is TRBJ2-7 and V is TRBV30; 10 bases align to TRBD2. Germline V gene lookup returns CDR1 GTSNPN and CDR2 SVGIG (reference sequence). The V segment lost 7 bases and the J segment 6 bases; nucleotides outside the gene matches: 9. This CDR3 spans 13 amino acids. CDR3 DNA sequence: TGTGCCTTGGAAGGAGCGGGGGGGCCCGAGCAGTACTTC. Residues: CALEGAGGPEQYF.

This clone was seen only a few times. The rearrangement joins TRBV5-1 to TRBJ1-2; TRBD1 is a possible D gene (6 bases). V dropped 5 bases and J dropped 4 bases, with 15 bases sitting between them. Germline CDR1 and CDR2: SGHRS and YFSETQ. The CDR3 covers 14 residues. This chain's CDR3 is CASRTRDTSYGYTF. CDR3 nucleotides: TGCGCCAGCAGAACCCGGGACACCTCCTATGGCTACACCTTC.

This clone was seen a few times. The rearrangement uses TRBV4-1 and TRBJ2-2, with D unclear. Germline V gives CDR1 MGHRA, CDR2 YSYEKL. CDR3 size: 14 residues. V was pared by 0 bases and J by 4 bases, with 6 bases between. CDR3 sequence: CASSQEQSTGELFF. CDR3 DNA: TGCGCCAGCAGCCAAGAGCAGTCCACCGGGGAGCTGTTTTTT.

The V call is TRBV2, the J call TRBJ2-1; D is ambiguous. Between the trimmed V and J ends, which lost 6 bases and 6 bases, there was a span of 9 bases. The CDR3 has 12 amino acids. CDR1 and CDR2 from the germline V gene are SNHLY and FYNNEI. The CDR3 coding sequence is TGTGCCAGCAGGGGTGGGCGCAATGAGCAGTTCTTC. Its protein is CASRGGRNEQFF.

The gene calls are TRBV30 and TRBJ1-5; D is unresolved. The CDR3 length is 12 residues. Germline CDR1 GTSNPN, CDR2 SVGIG (reference sequence). V lost 0 bases and J 5 bases, leaving 5 bases between the germline ends. The DNA for the CDR3 is TGTGCCTGGAGTGTGGAGTATCAGCCCCAGCATTTT. Amino acid sequence: CAWSVEYQPQHF.

This chain links TRBV30 with TRBJ1-1; D not certain. V lost 5 bases, J lost 1 base, and 5 bases lay in between. This CDR3 has 11 residues. CDR1 is GTSNPN and CDR2 is SVGIG in the germline V gene (reference sequence). This CDR3 is CAWGPNTEAFF. The DNA of the CDR3 is TGTGCCTGGGGGCCGAACACTGAAGCTTTCTTT.

This clone has at least ten counts. The chain links TRBV2 to TRBJ2-5; a weak D match, TRBD1 (6 bases). V lost 3 bases and J lost 5, with 22 bases in between. Germline V CDR1 and CDR2: SNHLY, FYNNEI. The CDR3 is 17 residues long. The CDR3, as DNA: TGTGCCAGCAGTGATAAGTTAAGGGGACATCCGTGGGAGACCCAGTACTTC. Translated: CASSDKLRGHPWETQYF.

Only a few counts were recorded for this clone. This rearrangement joins TRBV19 to TRBJ2-1; 10 positions agree with TRBD1. The V and J ends lost 1 base and 7 bases, in that order; junction bases with no gene match: 1. The germline V gene has CDR1 LNHDA and CDR2 SQIVND (reference sequence). This CDR3 is 14 amino acids long. CDR3 in DNA: TGTGCCAGTAGTATAGCGGGACAGGGGAATGAGCAGTTCTTC. Translated: CASSIAGQGNEQFF.

This clone was seen only once. The rearrangement joins TRBV27 to TRBJ1-6; D might be TRBD1 (5 bases). The CDR3 totals 14 residues. The germline V and J ends were trimmed by 6 bases and 8 bases, with 14 bases remaining between them. Germline V gene lookup returns CDR1 MNHEY and CDR2 SMNVEV (reference sequence). Written as DNA, the CDR3 is TGTGCCAGCAGATTAGGGGCCGGTGATTCACCCCTCCACTTT. Protein sequence: CASRLGAGDSPLHF.

Only a few counts were recorded for this clone. This chain links TRBV7-9 with TRBJ1-4; 7 bases are a match to TRBD1. Germline V lookup: CDR1 SEHNR, CDR2 FQNEAQ (reference sequence). This CDR3 region has 15 residues. Trimming removed 3 bases from V and 6 bases from J; junction bases left unmatched: 7. The CDR3: CASSFPTGTDEKLFF. DNA of the CDR3: TGTGCCAGCAGCTTCCCGACAGGGACGGATGAAAAACTGTTTTTT.

The genes are TRBV2 and TRBJ2-5, with 10 bases identical to TRBD2. Germline V CDR1 and CDR2: SNHLY, FYNNEI. J was trimmed by 4 bases and V by 8 bases; bases with no gene match: 4. The CDR3 runs to 13 residues. The CDR3 protein is CASYSGGGETQYF. The CDR3 DNA reads TGTGCCAGCTACAGCGGGGGGGGAGAGACCCAGTACTTC.

The chain carries TRBV30 and TRBJ2-7; no definite D call. The V end was cut by 1 base, the J end by 1 base, with 8 bases between. The CDR3 is 13 residues long. Germline assignment: CDR1 GTSNPN and CDR2 SVGIG (reference sequence). CDR3 sequence: CAWSEGRSYEQYF. CDR3 bases: TGTGCCTGGAGTGAAGGACGGTCCTACGAGCAGTACTTC. The full variable domain, completed using reference TRBV30 and TRBJ2-7, is SQTIHQWPATLVQPVGSPLSLECTVEGTSNPNLYWYRQAAGRGLQLLFYSVGIGQISSEVPQNLSASRPQDRQFILSSKKLLLSDSGFYLCAWSEGRSYEQYFGPGTRLTVT.

The chain couples TRBV5-1 to TRBJ1-5; D is uncertain. The CDR3 totals 15 residues. Trimming took 0 bases from V and 4 from J, leaving 11 bases between them. Germline V gene lookup returns CDR1 SGHRS and CDR2 YFSETQ. DNA of the CDR3: TGCGCCAGCAGCTTGGACCCCGGACTAAATCAGCCCCAGCATTTT. Protein: CASSLDPGLNQPQHF.

J is TRBJ2-4 and V is TRBV20-1; D may be TRBD2 (5 bases). The length of the CDR3 is 11 residues. The germline V and J ends were trimmed by 7 bases and 7 bases, with 11 bases remaining between them. Germline V gene lookup returns CDR1 DFQATT and CDR2 SNEGSKA (reference sequence). The CDR3 sequence is CSVVRRNIQYF. In DNA form, the CDR3 reads TGCAGTGTTGTCAGGAGGAACATTCAGTACTTC.

This clone showed up just a few times. This sequence joins TRBV7-9 and TRBJ2-5, with unresolved D. The CDR3 has 13 residues. V was pared by 0 bases and J by 14 bases, with 16 bases between. Germline-derived CDR1 and CDR2 are SEHNR and FQNEAQ (reference sequence). DNA of the CDR3: TGTGCCAGCAGCTTAGCTGAGTCGGCAGCTGATTACTTC. This codes for CASSLAESAADYF.

The chain links TRBV27 to TRBJ1-2; D is possibly TRBD1 (6 bases). Per germline, CDR1 MNHEY and CDR2 SMNVEV (reference sequence). The V end was cut by 0 bases, the J end by 6 bases, with 14 bases between. The CDR3 spans 15 residues. CDR3 DNA: TGTGCCAGCAGTTTATCTCCGGGGGCTGGAGATGGCTACACCTTC. This encodes CASSLSPGAGDGYTF.

The J gene is TRBJ2-5, the V gene TRBV19; 7 bases agree with TRBD1. Germline values: CDR1 LNHDA, CDR2 SQIVND (reference sequence). CDR3 size: 14 residues. After removal of 10 bases from V and 2 bases from J, the junction contained 10 bases not matched to a gene. The CDR3 sequence is CATALGTEQETQYF. The CDR3 DNA reads as TGTGCCACCGCGCTCGGGACAGAACAAGAGACCCAGTACTTC.

The count of this clone is one. V gene TRBV30 combines with J gene TRBJ2-1; 9 bases agree with TRBD1. Germline CDR1 GTSNPN, CDR2 SVGIG (reference sequence). The CDR3 is 12 amino acids. The ends lost 5 bases at V and 10 bases at J; junction bases unmatched: 6. The CDR3 DNA reads TGTGCCTGGCGGGACAGGGCCCGCGAGCAGTTCTTC. Translation: CAWRDRAREQFF.

The rearrangement links TRBV5-4 to TRBJ2-1; D remains unclear. V lost 1 base to trimming and J lost 1 base, with 9 bases between them. CDR1 SGHNT and CDR2 YYREEE come from the germline V gene (reference sequence). CDR3 length: 15 amino acids. Here the CDR3 DNA reads TGTGCCAGCAGCTTGAGTTCGGATTCCTACAATGAGCAGTTCTTC. It yields the protein CASSLSSDSYNEQFF.

This clone was detected once. The chain combines TRBV6-5 with TRBJ1-1; no firm D call. V was clipped by 2 bases and J by 7 bases, with 8 bases between them. Germline V lookup: CDR1 MNHEY, CDR2 SVGAGI. CDR3 length: 12 amino acids. The CDR3 loop is CASSYRADEAFF. The CDR3 coding sequence is TGTGCCAGCAGTTACAGGGCAGATGAAGCTTTCTTT.

The V gene is TRBV29-1, the J gene TRBJ1-2; TRBD1 matches 7 bases. The CDR3 totals 13 residues. CDR1 is SQVTM and CDR2 is ANQGSEA in the germline V gene. V shed 5 bases, J shed 1 base, and the junction held 4 bases outside the gene matches. The CDR3 nucleotides read TGCAGCGTTCCGACAGGGAATAACTATGGCTACACCTTC. Translation: CSVPTGNNYGYTF.

V gene TRBV19 combines with J gene TRBJ1-1; a possible D gene is TRBD1 (6 bases). V dropped 1 base and J dropped 7 bases, with 10 bases sitting between them. The CDR3 totals 13 residues. Germline V lookup: CDR1 LNHDA, CDR2 SQIVND (reference sequence). The CDR3 protein is CASSIGGQSEAFF. CDR3 coding DNA: TGTGCCAGTAGTATAGGCGGACAGAGTGAAGCTTTCTTT.

The J gene is TRBJ2-7, the V gene TRBV4-1; no reliable D call. The ends were cut back, 2 bases at V and 2 bases at J, with 10 bases in the middle. Looked up from germline, CDR1 is MGHRA and CDR2 is YSYEKL. This CDR3 is built from 14 residues. The CDR3 sequence: CASSQRWEAYEQYF. The CDR3 region has the DNA TGCGCCAGCAGCCAACGATGGGAAGCCTACGAGCAGTACTTC.